This record looks at one T cell receptor (beta chain) sequence and its context. The record originates from a study of blood T cell repertoires in COVID-19. Overall study: Specimens from acute and convalescent COVID-19 originated in the United States, Italy and Spain. T cells, B-cell-depleted T cells, or PBMCs supplied cDNA or gDNA.

There are 14 residues in the CDR3. The V gene's germline CDR1 is SGHNT and CDR2 YYREEE (reference sequence). The V end was cut by 2 bases, the J end by 1 base, with 6 bases between. The data were produced by immunoSEQ multiplex PCR, yet TCRdb's version contains in-frame clones alone and is incomplete. This table has under 150,000 clones, 81% appearing once. V and J are TRBV5-4 and TRBJ2-2; perhaps TRBD1 as D (5 bases). The material sequenced was peripheral blood. The receptor was isolated from a human donor with acute or convalescent COVID-19. The donor label of this sample is uncertain. Here the CDR3 DNA reads TGTGCCAGCAGCTTTGGACAGAACACCGGGGAGCTGTTTTTT. Translation: CASSFGQNTGELFF. Together with reference TRBV5-4 and TRBJ2-2, the CDR3 gives the full variable domain: ETGVTQSPTHLIKTRGQQVTLRCSSQSGHNTVSWYQQALGQGPQFIFQYYREEENGRGNFPPRFSGLQFPNYSSELNVNALELDDSALYLCASSFGQNTGELFFGEGSRLTVL.